This T cell receptor beta chain is drawn from a study of T-cell memory formation after mild COVID-19. Study observations and caveats: Several responding clones turned up in pre-infection memory, indicating that cross-reactive memory may have taken part.

TCRdb redid the calling of the 5' RACE reads with MiXCR, one entry per CDR3 protein. The table has a few hundred thousand distinct CDR3 sequences, roughly 17% seen once. Of note for this clonotype: Its antigen is unknown.

This TCR was sampled from a young man who had mild COVID-19 (a few samples of this study predate the infection). Cell type and time point are not known. The sequencing sample was made of PBMCs or a T cell subset sorted from them (not recorded which).

CDR3 sequence: CSATQDRGLVDEQFF. CDR3 bases: TGCAGTGCTACCCAGGACAGGGGGCTTGTCGATGAGCAGTTCTTC. V gene TRBV20-1 combines with J gene TRBJ2-1; 11 positions agree with TRBD1. Germline assignment: CDR1 DFQATT and CDR2 SNEGSKA (reference sequence). The CDR3 extends over 15 amino acids. V dropped 4 bases and J dropped 8; count of bases not matched to a gene: 10.